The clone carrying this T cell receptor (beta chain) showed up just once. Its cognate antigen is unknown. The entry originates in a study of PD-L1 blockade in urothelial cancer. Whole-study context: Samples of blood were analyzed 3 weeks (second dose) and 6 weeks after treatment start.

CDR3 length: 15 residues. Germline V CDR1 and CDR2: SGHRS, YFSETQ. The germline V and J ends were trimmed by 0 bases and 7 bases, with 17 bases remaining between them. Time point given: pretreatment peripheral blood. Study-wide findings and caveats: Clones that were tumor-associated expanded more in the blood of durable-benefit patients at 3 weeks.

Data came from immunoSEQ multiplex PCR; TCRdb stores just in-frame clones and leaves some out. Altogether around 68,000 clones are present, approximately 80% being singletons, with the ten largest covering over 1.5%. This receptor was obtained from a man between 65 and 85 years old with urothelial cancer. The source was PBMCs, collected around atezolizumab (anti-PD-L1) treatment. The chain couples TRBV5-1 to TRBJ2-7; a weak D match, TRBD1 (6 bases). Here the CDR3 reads CASSLAGSTGLEQYF. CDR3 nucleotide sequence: TGCGCCAGCAGCTTGGCCGGATCCACAGGGCTGGAGCAGTACTTC.